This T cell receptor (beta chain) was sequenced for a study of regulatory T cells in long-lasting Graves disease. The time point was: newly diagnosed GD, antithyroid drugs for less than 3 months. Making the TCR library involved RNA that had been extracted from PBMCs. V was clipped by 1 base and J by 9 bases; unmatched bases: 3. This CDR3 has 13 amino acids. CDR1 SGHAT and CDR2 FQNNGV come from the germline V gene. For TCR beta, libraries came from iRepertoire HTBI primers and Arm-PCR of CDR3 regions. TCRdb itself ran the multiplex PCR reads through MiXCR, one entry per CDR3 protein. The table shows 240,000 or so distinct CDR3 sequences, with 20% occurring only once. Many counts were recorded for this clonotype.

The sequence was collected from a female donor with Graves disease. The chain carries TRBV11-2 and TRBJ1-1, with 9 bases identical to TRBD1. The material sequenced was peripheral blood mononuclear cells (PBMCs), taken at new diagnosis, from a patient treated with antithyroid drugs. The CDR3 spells CASSLGGQGKAFF. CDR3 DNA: TGTGCCAGCAGCTTAGGGGGACAGGGTAAAGCTTTCTTT.